Presented here are 17 T cell receptor beta chains from one specimen sequenced in a study of cytomegalovirus exposure and HLA in healthy donors. PCR employed 60 Vbeta and 13 Jbeta primers. Repertoires were generated with immunoSEQ multiplex PCR, while TCRdb's copy carries only in-frame clones and drops some. Among 210,000 or so clones listed, 85% to 90% were seen once. The sample was PBMCs. These receptors were collected from a man aged 30-40 years in good health and CMV-seronegative.

This rearrangement joins TRBV6-5 to TRBJ1-4; the match to TRBD1 covers 9 bases. Germline trimming cut 0 bases from V and 7 bases from J; bases unmatched to any gene: 3. CDR1 is MNHEY and CDR2 is SVGAGI in the germline V gene. The CDR3 runs to 15 residues. Here the CDR3 DNA reads TGTGCCAGCAGTTACTCCGGGACAGGGTTTGAAAAACTGTTTTTT. This encodes CASSYSGTGFEKLFF.

The V and J genes are TRBV6-4 and TRBJ2-3, with D possibly TRBD2 on 6 matching bases. CDR1 MRHNA and CDR2 SNTAGT come from the germline V gene. The germline V and J ends were trimmed by 2 bases and 3 bases, with 15 bases remaining between them. The CDR3 length is 16 residues. The CDR3 region is CASSDEADGGTDTQYF. The CDR3 DNA reads as TGTGCCAGCAGTGACGAAGCGGACGGGGGTACAGATACGCAGTATTTT.

This sequence joins TRBV9 and TRBJ2-3; TRBD2 matches at 7 bases. This CDR3 is 15 amino acids long. The trim removed 1 base at V and 5 bases at J, leaving 7 bases unmatched. Germline CDR1 and CDR2: SGDLS and YYNGEE. The DNA for the CDR3 is TGTGCCAGCAGCGTAATCGGGGGGTTCGGAGATACGCAGTATTTT. This translates into CASSVIGGFGDTQYF.

V usage is TRBV2 and J usage is TRBJ2-3; 9 nucleotides agree with TRBD1. The CDR3 consists of 14 residues. Trimming removed 7 bases from V and 5 bases from J; junction bases left unmatched: 7. CDR1 and CDR2 (germline): SNHLY, FYNNEI. CDR3 sequence (DNA): TGTGCCAGCATCGCGGACAGGGGCGAAGATACGCAGTATTTT. Translated: CASIADRGEDTQYF.

This clone was counted a single time. The genes are TRBV7-9 and TRBJ1-1; maybe TRBD1 (6 bases). Germline assignment: CDR1 SEHNR and CDR2 FQNEAQ (reference sequence). V shed 3 bases and J shed 6 bases, with 11 bases lying between them. The CDR3 extends over 13 amino acids. The CDR3 bases are TGTGCCAGCAGCTTCGGGGAGGGGGCTGAAGCTTTCTTT. It yields the protein CASSFGEGAEAFF.

The chain combines TRBV4-2 with TRBJ2-1; TRBD1 aligns across 8 bases. Germline assignment: CDR1 LGHNA and CDR2 YNFKEQ. The V and J ends lost 3 bases and 7 bases, in that order; junction bases with no gene match: 11. The CDR3 totals 16 residues. The CDR3: CASSQPETGVSNEQFF. The CDR3, as DNA: TGTGCCAGCAGCCAGCCGGAGACAGGGGTATCAAATGAGCAGTTCTTC.

This chain uses TRBV6-1 with TRBJ2-7, with a possible D match to TRBD1 (5 bases). Germline CDR1 is MNHNS and CDR2 is SASEGT. Deletions cut 0 bases from V and 1 base from J, with 7 bases between. CDR3 length equals 14 residues. CDR3 DNA: TGTGCCAGCAGTGAAGCAAGGGGTTCCTACGAGCAGTACTTC. Translation gives CASSEARGSYEQYF.

The chain has TRBV6-5 and TRBJ2-7; TRBD1 aligns across 8 bases. The germline V gene encodes CDR1 MNHEY and CDR2 SVGAGI. V shed 6 bases, J shed 1 base, and the junction held 8 bases outside the gene matches. The CDR3 has 15 residues. CDR3 in DNA: TGTGCCAGCAGCCTTAAACGGACAGGGTCCTACGAGCAGTACTTC. Protein: CASSLKRTGSYEQYF.

The chain has TRBV19 and TRBJ2-5; D may be TRBD2 (6 bases). This CDR3 region has 13 residues. With 8 bases removed from V and 5 bases from J, the gap between germline ends came to 15 bases. The germline V gene has CDR1 LNHDA and CDR2 SQIVND (reference sequence). CDR3 amino acids: CASAGSAGETQYF. CDR3 DNA: TGTGCCAGTGCTGGGAGCGCGGGGGAGACCCAGTACTTC.

V gene TRBV18 combines with J gene TRBJ2-2; TRBD1 aligns across 9 bases. Germline trimming cut 3 bases from V and 4 bases from J; bases unmatched to any gene: 3. Looked up from germline, CDR1 is KGHSH and CDR2 is LQKENI. The CDR3 loop spans 15 amino acids. CDR3 DNA sequence: TGTGCCAGCTCACCCGGGACAGGGTTCACCGGGGAGCTGTTTTTT. Its translation is CASSPGTGFTGELFF.

This chain links TRBV6-5 with TRBJ1-3; 7 nucleotides line up with TRBD1. After removal of 6 bases from V and 7 bases from J, the junction contained 9 bases not matched to a gene. Per germline, CDR1 MNHEY and CDR2 SVGAGI. This CDR3 has 14 amino acids. CDR3 sequence (DNA): TGTGCCAGCAGCCAAGACAGGGTCACGAACACCATATATTTT. This sequence encodes CASSQDRVTNTIYF.

Only one count was recorded for this clone. The chain joins TRBV28 to TRBJ1-2, with D unclear. Germline V gives CDR1 MDHEN, CDR2 SYDVKM. The ends were cut back, 4 bases at V and 2 bases at J, with 5 bases in the middle. This CDR3 has 12 amino acids. DNA of the CDR3: TGTGCCAGCAGTTCACAGAACTATGGCTACACCTTC. This codes for CASSSQNYGYTF.

CDR3 nucleotides: TGTGCCAGCAGTTACGAGTGGCAAGAGACCCAGTACTTC. Amino acids: CASSYEWQETQYF. The chain recombines TRBV6-5 with TRBJ2-5; unclear D gene. Trimming took 2 bases from V and 2 from J, leaving 6 bases between them. There are 13 residues in the CDR3. Germline loops: CDR1 MNHEY, CDR2 SVGAGI.

Here the CDR3 reads CASAGSGSPYEQYF. The CDR3 DNA reads as TGTGCCAGCGCCGGTAGCGGCTCCCCCTACGAGCAGTACTTC. The chain carries TRBV6-6 and TRBJ2-7, with a tentative D call TRBD2 (6 bases). V was shortened by 8 bases and J by 2 bases, with 16 bases between the two germline ends. The CDR3 spans 14 residues. The germline CDR1 and CDR2 sequences are MNHNY and SVGAGI (reference sequence).

The chain has TRBV5-4 and TRBJ2-2, with D possibly TRBD1 on 5 matching bases. This CDR3 comprises 15 residues. The V gene's germline CDR1 is SGHNT and CDR2 YYREEE (reference sequence). Between the trimmed V and J ends, which lost 2 bases and 3 bases, there was a span of 11 bases. CDR3 in amino acids: CASSFLGRHTGELFF. The DNA for the CDR3 is TGTGCCAGCAGCTTCCTGGGGCGACACACCGGGGAGCTGTTTTTT.

This rearrangement joins TRBV6-1 to TRBJ1-3, with D possibly matching TRBD1 (5 bases). Between the trimmed V and J ends, which lost 8 bases and 0 bases, there was a span of 14 bases. Per germline, CDR1 MNHNS and CDR2 SASEGT. The CDR3 runs to 15 residues. The CDR3 spells CASGATSFSGNTIYF. CDR3 DNA: TGTGCCAGCGGGGCAACGTCCTTCTCTGGAAACACCATATATTTT.

V usage is TRBV5-5 and J usage is TRBJ1-6, with 7 bases lining up with TRBD1. Per the germline V gene, CDR1 is SGHKS and CDR2 is YYEKEE (reference sequence). This CDR3 has 14 residues. Unmatched junction bases numbered 3, after V lost 2 bases and J lost 7 bases. CDR3: CASSFDRENSPLHF. The CDR3 DNA follows: TGTGCCAGCAGCTTTGACAGGGAAAATTCACCCCTCCACTTT.